The T cell receptor beta chain under discussion was sequenced for a study of blood T cell dynamics during melanoma immunotherapy. This CDR3 is built from 15 residues. In germline, CDR1 is LNHDA, CDR2 SQIVND (reference sequence). The germline V and J ends were trimmed by 3 bases and 4 bases, with 13 bases remaining between them. The time point was: pre-treatment baseline. Disease control meant complete response, partial response or stable disease at 12 weeks. Using immunoSEQ multiplex PCR, the repertoire was profiled, and TCRdb retains in-frame clones only, with some absent. The data contain 9,100 or so clones, about 86% of them singletons.

The sequence came from a human donor with melanoma. The sample in question was blood, obtained from a patient treated with checkpoint blockade. V usage is TRBV19 and J usage is TRBJ1-5; perhaps TRBD1 as D (6 bases). As DNA, the CDR3 is TGTGCCAGTAGTATCGGCAGGGGTCCTAATCAGCCCCAGCATTTT. Protein sequence: CASSIGRGPNQPQHF.